This T cell receptor beta chain came from a study of breast tumors, draining lymph nodes, adjacent tissues. In its sample, this clonotype was seen many times. Its target is not known. Samples came from axillary lymph nodes draining the breast cancer. This CDR3 contains 14 residues. Germline CDR1 SGHRS, CDR2 YFSETQ. V was cut by 4 bases and J by 7 bases, with 17 bases left in between. TCRdb reprocessed the multiplex PCR reads via MiXCR and lists one record per CDR3 protein. The sample shows 180,000 or so distinct CDR3 sequences, around 33% of them seen only once. Findings of the study overall: Compared with lymph nodes, tumors were less diverse; compared with nontumor tissue, more. Tumor T cell lymph node origin was a supported hypothesis, not proven. The data were judged consistent with most tumor T cells coming from lymph node and expanding in tumor. Luminal-like breast cancer showed significantly greater tumor-nontumor repertoire similarity than basal-like breast cancer did.

Sequencing was carried out using axillary lymph node tissue. The rearrangement joins TRBV5-1 to TRBJ1-2; weak D call: TRBD1 (5 bases). This TCR was recovered from a female donor with breast cancer. Some clones in this sample may be carry-over from other donors' samples. The DNA for the CDR3 is TGCGCCAGCAGCCCCTGGACCCAAGGGACTGGCTACACCTTC. Translated: CASSPWTQGTGYTF.